These 30 T cell receptor beta chains came from one sample sequenced in a study of spatial heterogeneity in lung cancer. Time point specified: sample taken at primary tumor resection. Tumor, nontumor lung or frozen PBMC supplied whole RNA that was sequenced unsorted. TCRdb re-called the 5' RACE reads through MiXCR, storing one row per CDR3 protein. Of about 23,000 distinct CDR3 sequences in the sample, 2.5% to 4% were seen once. The sequences come from PBMCs, collected at surgery. The receptors were sampled from a female donor with early-stage non-small cell lung cancer.

This clonotype was detected many times. The chain couples TRBV20-1 to TRBJ2-1, with TRBD2 matching over 8 bases. CDR1 and CDR2 (germline): DFQATT, SNEGSKA (reference sequence). The CDR3 extends over 15 amino acids. V shed 6 bases and J 4 bases; nucleotides not matched to a gene: 11. CDR3 sequence: CSASSWTSPYNEQFF. The CDR3 DNA follows: TGCAGTGCCTCCAGCTGGACTAGCCCTTACAATGAGCAGTTCTTC.

This clonotype was counted many times. The gene calls are TRBV5-4 and TRBJ2-7, with TRBD1 identical over 10 bases. This CDR3 contains 15 residues. Germline trimming cut 3 bases from V and 3 bases from J; bases unmatched to any gene: 6. Looked up from germline, CDR1 is SGHNT and CDR2 is YYREEE (reference sequence). CDR3 DNA sequence: TGTGCCAGCAGCTATGGGGGACAGGGGTTCTACGAGCAGTACTTC. Translating gives CASSYGGQGFYEQYF.

This clonotype was recorded at least ten times. V usage is TRBV27 and J usage is TRBJ2-3; TRBD2 agrees at 8 bases. V shed 7 bases, J shed 5 bases, and the junction held 5 bases outside the gene matches. Germline V gene lookup returns CDR1 MNHEY and CDR2 SMNVEV (reference sequence). This CDR3 has 13 amino acids. The CDR3 reads CASTPGGGDTQYF. Here the CDR3 DNA reads TGTGCCAGCACTCCGGGGGGGGGAGATACGCAGTATTTT.

This clonotype was detected ten times or more. The chain recombines TRBV27 with TRBJ1-5; D is uncertain. The V end was cut by 1 base, the J end by 0 bases, with 7 bases between. From germline, CDR1 is MNHEY and CDR2 SMNVEV (reference sequence). This CDR3 has 15 residues. In DNA form, the CDR3 reads TGTGCCAGCAGTTTATGGGGATTTAGCAATCAGCCCCAGCATTTT. Amino acids: CASSLWGFSNQPQHF.

In its sample, this clonotype was seen many times. The CDR3, as DNA: TGTGCCAGCCTTGGGGCAGGGCGCACCGGGGAGCTGTTTTTT. Residues: CASLGAGRTGELFF. J is TRBJ2-2 and V is TRBV28; tentative D call: TRBD1 (5 bases). CDR3 length: 14 residues. CDR1 MDHEN and CDR2 SYDVKM come from the germline V gene. V dropped 8 bases and J dropped 4 bases, with 14 bases sitting between them.

In its sample, this clonotype was seen many times. This rearrangement joins TRBV11-1 to TRBJ2-2; 13 bases fit TRBD2. The CDR3 runs to 17 residues. After removal of 5 bases from V and 4 bases from J, the junction contained 7 bases not matched to a gene. Germline CDR1 SGHAT, CDR2 FQDESV (reference sequence). The CDR3 DNA reads as TGTGCCAGCAGCCCACTTGGACTAGCGGGAGTCACCGGGGAGCTGTTTTTT. Its protein product is CASSPLGLAGVTGELFF.

This clonotype came up many times. The chain has TRBV6-5 and TRBJ2-1; no definite D call. The V gene lost 6 bases and the J gene lost 6 bases, with 6 bases spanning the gap. CDR1 is MNHEY and CDR2 is SVGAGI in the germline V gene. There are 11 residues in the CDR3. The CDR3 region is CASRWSNEQFF. The DNA for the CDR3 is TGTGCCAGCAGGTGGTCCAATGAGCAGTTCTTC.

This rearrangement joins TRBV5-6 to TRBJ2-2, with 10 bases aligning to TRBD2. The length of the CDR3 is 14 residues. J was trimmed by 7 bases and V by 3 bases; bases with no gene match: 3. Germline V CDR1 and CDR2: SGHDT, YYEEEE. CDR3 sequence: CASSWGLANGELFF. The DNA of the CDR3 is TGTGCCAGCAGCTGGGGACTAGCGAACGGGGAGCTGTTTTTT.

The sample holds many counts of this clonotype. This CDR3 is CANPGQGVGGYTF. The CDR3 coding sequence is TGTGCCAATCCCGGACAGGGGGTAGGTGGCTACACCTTC. The J gene is TRBJ1-2, the V gene TRBV27, with 10 nucleotides matching TRBD1. Trimming removed 10 bases from V and 7 bases from J; junction bases left unmatched: 9. The germline CDR1 and CDR2 sequences are MNHEY and SMNVEV (reference sequence). The length of the CDR3 is 13 residues.

At least ten counts were recorded for this clonotype. The chain carries TRBV7-3 and TRBJ2-2; 14 nucleotides line up with TRBD2. Germline trimming cut 5 bases from V and 5 bases from J; bases unmatched to any gene: 4. This CDR3 region has 16 residues. Looked up from germline, CDR1 is SGHTA and CDR2 is FQGTGA. The CDR3 coding sequence is TGTGCCAGCAGCCAGACTAGCGGGAGGGGTACCGGGGAGCTGTTTTTT. Encoded protein: CASSQTSGRGTGELFF.

At least ten counts were recorded for this clonotype. The CDR3 DNA reads as TGCAGTGCTAGTATTAGCTCTTCGGCCACAGATACGCAGTATTTT. Amino acid sequence: CSASISSSATDTQYF. The chain joins TRBV20-1 to TRBJ2-3; D gene unclear. CDR1 is DFQATT, CDR2 SNEGSKA, per germline (reference sequence). The ends were cut back, 3 bases at V and 2 bases at J, with 15 bases in the middle. The CDR3 spans 15 residues.

At least ten counts were recorded for this clonotype. V usage is TRBV4-1 and J usage is TRBJ1-5; the D is unclear. With 3 bases removed from V and 5 bases from J, the gap between germline ends came to 8 bases. Germline V CDR1 and CDR2: MGHRA, YSYEKL. The CDR3 contains 13 residues. CDR3 DNA sequence: TGCGCCAGCAGCCACGAGGGTGATCAGCCCCAGCATTTT. Encoded protein: CASSHEGDQPQHF.

This clonotype showed up many times. This chain links TRBV7-2 with TRBJ2-1; possible D gene TRBD1, 6 bases. The germline gives CDR1 SGHTA, CDR2 FQGNSA. With 7 bases removed from V and 0 bases from J, the gap between germline ends came to 13 bases. The CDR3 has 15 residues. CDR3 residues: CASTPARGSYNEQFF. The CDR3 DNA is TGTGCCAGCACCCCGGCCAGGGGCTCCTACAATGAGCAGTTCTTC.

This clonotype was counted at least ten times. The V gene is TRBV20-1, the J gene TRBJ2-5; TRBD2 aligns across 8 bases. The CDR3 is made up of 13 amino acids. The V segment lost 5 bases and the J segment 2 bases; nucleotides outside the gene matches: 4. In germline, CDR1 is DFQATT, CDR2 SNEGSKA (reference sequence). The chain's CDR3 is CSALSGSQETQYF. The CDR3 coding sequence is TGCAGTGCTTTAAGCGGGAGTCAAGAGACCCAGTACTTC.

This clonotype was found many times. The chain carries TRBV7-2 and TRBJ2-1; TRBD2 matches at 10 bases. Germline V gene data show CDR1 as SGHTA and CDR2 as FQGNSA. This CDR3 has 14 amino acids. The J segment lost 9 bases and the V segment lost 6 bases, leaving 8 bases of the junction unmatched. CDR3 amino acids: CASRTGTSVSEQFF. The CDR3 DNA is TGTGCCAGCAGAACCGGGACTAGCGTTAGTGAGCAGTTCTTC.

This clonotype was found many times. The chain couples TRBV9 to TRBJ2-1, with 7 bases lining up with TRBD2. With V trimmed by 3 bases and J by 0 bases, 9 bases remained unmatched. Germline V lookup: CDR1 SGDLS, CDR2 YYNGEE. CDR3 length: 17 amino acids. CDR3 sequence (DNA): TGTGCCAGCAGCGCCGACCCGACTAGCCTCTCCTACAATGAGCAGTTCTTC. This gives the protein CASSADPTSLSYNEQFF.

This clonotype was picked up many times. This chain joins TRBV2 and TRBJ1-5; D unclear. The V end was cut by 6 bases, the J end by 7 bases, with 25 bases between. Per the germline V gene, CDR1 is SNHLY and CDR2 is FYNNEI. The CDR3 has 17 residues. The CDR3 region has the DNA TGTGCCAGCAGCCCCAGTGCGTCGGGCGGCTCTGGGCAGCCCCAGCATTTT. It specifies CASSPSASGGSGQPQHF.

The J gene is TRBJ1-5, the V gene TRBV6-1; D remains unclear. V lost 2 bases to trimming and J lost 6 bases, with 11 bases between them. The germline V gene has CDR1 MNHNS and CDR2 SASEGT. The CDR3 is made up of 14 amino acids. DNA for the CDR3: TGTGCCAGCAGTGAATGGCCCTCCGGTCAGCCCCAGCATTTT. It codes for CASSEWPSGQPQHF.

Many counts were recorded for this clonotype. The chain links TRBV6-1 to TRBJ2-2, with TRBD1 identical over 7 bases. With 8 bases clipped from V and 4 bases from J, the junction kept 10 bases outside the gene matches. Per germline, CDR1 MNHNS and CDR2 SASEGT. The CDR3 runs to 15 residues. The CDR3 DNA reads TGTGCCAGCGAGCAACTACAGGGGAGCACCGGGGAGCTGTTTTTT. Translating it yields CASEQLQGSTGELFF.

This clonotype was seen once. This clone may be a read error of a much larger clone one base away. The chain carries TRBV15 and TRBJ1-5; D gene ambiguous. The CDR3 is 16 amino acids. V shed 3 bases and J shed 7 bases, with 19 bases lying between them. Germline CDR1 is LNHNV and CDR2 is YYDKDF (reference sequence). The CDR3 DNA is TGTGCCACCAGCAGGGGTAGTGGGCAGGAGATCCAGCCCCAGCATTTT. Its protein product is CATSRGSGQEIQPQHF.

This clonotype was counted ten times or more. V usage is TRBV4-2 and J usage is TRBJ2-3; maybe TRBD2 (5 bases). Germline assignment: CDR1 LGHNA and CDR2 YNFKEQ. V gave up 0 bases and J gave up 5 bases, with 18 bases separating them. The CDR3 is 17 residues long. This CDR3 reads CASSQDLLEVGLDTQYF. Written as DNA, the CDR3 is TGTGCCAGCAGCCAAGATCTACTGGAGGTGGGCCTAGATACGCAGTATTTT.

This clonotype was recorded at least ten times. This rearrangement joins TRBV6-2 or TRBV6-3 to TRBJ2-1; 14 positions match TRBD2. This CDR3 is built from 19 residues. Germline CDR1 MNHEY, CDR2 SVGEGT. Trimming at V came to 0 bases and at J to 0 bases, leaving 4 bases not matched to a gene. CDR3: CASSYSGLAGAGSYNEQFF. Written as DNA, the CDR3 is TGTGCCAGCAGTTACTCGGGACTAGCGGGAGCTGGCTCCTACAATGAGCAGTTCTTC.

At least ten counts were recorded for this clonotype. The V call is TRBV28, the J call TRBJ1-1; TRBD1 might be the D (6 bases). Germline V gene sequence: CDR1 MDHEN, CDR2 SYDVKM. V was cut by 6 bases and J by 5 bases, with 13 bases left in between. This CDR3 has 13 residues. CDR3 coding DNA: TGTGCCAGCAGCTTACAGGGTGGAACTGAAGCTTTCTTT. Translating gives CASSLQGGTEAFF.

The table lists this clonotype with many counts. This chain links TRBV7-9 with TRBJ2-7, with D unclear. The V gene's germline CDR1 is SEHNR and CDR2 FQNEAQ (reference sequence). The length of the CDR3 is 13 residues. V lost 1 base and J lost 2, with 6 bases in between. CDR3 in amino acids: CASSLGWTYEQYF. CDR3 nucleotide sequence: TGTGCCAGCAGCTTAGGATGGACCTACGAGCAGTACTTC.

This clonotype was seen many times. CDR3 sequence: CASRSGAARGSYEQYF. CDR3 in DNA: TGTGCCAGTCGGTCCGGTGCCGCTCGCGGCTCCTACGAGCAGTACTTC. This sequence joins TRBV19 and TRBJ2-7; D call uncertain. The length of the CDR3 is 16 residues. The germline V and J ends were trimmed by 8 bases and 0 bases, with 20 bases remaining between them. Germline V lookup: CDR1 LNHDA, CDR2 SQIVND (reference sequence).

This clonotype came up many times. The chain joins TRBV14 to TRBJ2-1, with a tentative D call TRBD2 (6 bases). Trimming shortened V by 1 base and J by 2 bases, and 9 bases separated the two germline ends. This CDR3 comprises 15 residues. Germline CDR1 is SGHDN and CDR2 is FVKESK. In DNA, the CDR3 is TGTGCCAGCAGCCAAGGGGGACTCCCCTACAATGAGCAGTTCTTC. Protein sequence: CASSQGGLPYNEQFF.

This clonotype was detected many times. The chain is built from TRBV4-1 and TRBJ2-6; TRBD2 matches 8 bases. CDR1 is MGHRA and CDR2 is YSYEKL in the germline V gene. The V gene end was trimmed by 3 bases and the J gene end by 0 bases; junction bases not matched to a gene: 4. This CDR3 has 17 amino acids. CDR3 amino acids: CASSHPGGDSGANVLTF. DNA for the CDR3: TGCGCCAGCAGCCACCCCGGGGGGGACTCTGGGGCCAACGTCCTGACTTTC.

This clonotype occurred many times. The chain is built from TRBV19 and TRBJ2-3, with 7 nucleotides matching TRBD2. The CDR3 has 16 residues. CDR1 is LNHDA, CDR2 SQIVND, per germline (reference sequence). Trimming at V came to 4 bases and at J to 5 bases, leaving 12 bases not matched to a gene. The CDR3: CASSTFISGNGDTQYF. The CDR3 region has the DNA TGTGCCAGTAGTACCTTCATAAGCGGGAATGGAGATACGCAGTATTTT.

This clonotype was recorded at least ten times. This chain uses TRBV10-1 with TRBJ2-1; TRBD2 aligns across 7 bases. The CDR3 consists of 15 residues. V gave up 6 bases and J gave up 9 bases; unmatched junction bases: 14. From germline, CDR1 is WNHNN and CDR2 SYGVQD (reference sequence). The CDR3 nucleotides read TGCGCCAGCAGGAGCTCAGGGAGGGATGGGGGTGAGCAGTTCTTC. Translating it yields CASRSSGRDGGEQFF.

This clonotype was observed at least ten times. The chain uses TRBV19 and TRBJ2-1; 12 nucleotides line up with TRBD2. Germline V gene sequence: CDR1 LNHDA, CDR2 SQIVND (reference sequence). The junction had 8 bases not matched to a gene; V was cut back by 5 bases and J by 6 bases. CDR3 length: 16 amino acids. The CDR3 spells CASSFRTSGVFNEQFF. CDR3 DNA sequence: TGTGCCAGTAGTTTCCGGACTAGCGGGGTCTTCAATGAGCAGTTCTTC.